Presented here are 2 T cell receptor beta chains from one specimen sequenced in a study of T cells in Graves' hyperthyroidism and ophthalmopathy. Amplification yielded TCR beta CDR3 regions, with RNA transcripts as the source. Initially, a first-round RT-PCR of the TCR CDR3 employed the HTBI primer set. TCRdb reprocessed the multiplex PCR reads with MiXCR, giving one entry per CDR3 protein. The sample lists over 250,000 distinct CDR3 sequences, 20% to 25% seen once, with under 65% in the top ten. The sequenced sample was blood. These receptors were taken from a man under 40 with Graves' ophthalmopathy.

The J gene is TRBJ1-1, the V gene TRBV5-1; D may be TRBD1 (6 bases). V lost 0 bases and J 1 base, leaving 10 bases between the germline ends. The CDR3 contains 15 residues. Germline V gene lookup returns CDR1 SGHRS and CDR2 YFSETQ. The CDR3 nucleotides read TGCGCCAGCAGCTTGGGCGCGGGGGCGAACACTGAAGCTTTCTTT. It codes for CASSLGAGANTEAFF.

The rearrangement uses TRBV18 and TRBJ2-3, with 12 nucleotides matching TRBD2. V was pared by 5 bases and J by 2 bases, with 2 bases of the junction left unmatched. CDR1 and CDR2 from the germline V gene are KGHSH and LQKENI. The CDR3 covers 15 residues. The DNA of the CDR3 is TGTGCCAGCTCAGGACTAGCGGGGACCACAGATACGCAGTATTTT. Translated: CASSGLAGTTDTQYF.